Following are 24 T cell receptor beta chains from one sample sequenced in a study of cytomegalovirus exposure and HLA in healthy donors. Amplification used 60 Vbeta primers and 13 Jbeta primers. Data came from immunoSEQ multiplex PCR; TCRdb stores just in-frame clones and leaves some out. This table has about 89,000 clones, 86% appearing once. Input material: PBMCs. The receptors stem from a man aged 25 to 40 in good health and CMV-seropositive.

The chain combines TRBV25-1 with TRBJ1-2, with D maybe TRBD1 (5 bases). The CDR3 extends over 14 amino acids. Germline V gene data show CDR1 as MGHDK and CDR2 as SYGVNS. The V gene lost 3 bases and the J gene lost 2 bases, with 10 bases spanning the gap. The CDR3 bases are TGTGCCAGCAGTGATTTAGCAGGGAACTATGGCTACACCTTC. Its translation: CASSDLAGNYGYTF.

The gene calls are TRBV9 and TRBJ2-7; D unresolved. The CDR3 runs to 13 residues. Trimming pared 2 bases from V and 6 bases from J, leaving 12 bases between. In germline, CDR1 is SGDLS, CDR2 YYNGEE. CDR3 nucleotide sequence: TGTGCCAGCAGCGTGTACCTAGTCAGCGAGCAGTACTTC. Amino acids: CASSVYLVSEQYF.

With respect to this clone: The junction differs from germline at one of its ends, possibly a read error. The chain has TRBV13 and TRBJ1-1; a possible D gene is TRBD1 (5 bases). This CDR3 is built from 13 residues. Germline CDR1 is PRHDT and CDR2 is FYEKMQ (reference sequence). In DNA, the CDR3 is TGTGCCAGCAGCTTAGTTCCAGGGTATGGGTGGGGCTTT. Translation: CASSLVPGYGWGF.

The rearrangement joins TRBV6-6 to TRBJ1-5, with D perhaps matching TRBD1 (6 bases). This CDR3 is built from 14 residues. Germline assignment: CDR1 MNHNY and CDR2 SVGAGI (reference sequence). V lost 0 bases and J 4 bases, leaving 7 bases between the germline ends. The CDR3 DNA reads TGTGCCAGCAGTTACTCAACAGGGAATCAGCCCCAGCATTTT. Amino acids: CASSYSTGNQPQHF.

The CDR3 spells CASSPGQANIQYF. CDR3 sequence (DNA): TGCGCCAGCAGTCCGGGACAAGCCAACATTCAGTACTTC. The rearrangement uses TRBV5-1 and TRBJ2-4; TRBD1 is a possible D gene (6 bases). The CDR3 is 13 residues long. Trimming removed 5 bases from V and 7 bases from J, with 13 bases in between. The germline V gene encodes CDR1 SGHRS and CDR2 YFSETQ.

V is TRBV2 and J is TRBJ1-4; 8 nucleotides agree with TRBD1. V lost 5 bases to trimming and J lost 7 bases; unmatched junction nucleotides: 6. This CDR3 region has 14 residues. The V gene's germline CDR1 is SNHLY and CDR2 FYNNEI. The CDR3 DNA is TGTGCCAGCAGTTTCGGACAGGGCGGTGAAAAACTGTTTTTT. This translates into CASSFGQGGEKLFF.

The chain is built from TRBV6-4 and TRBJ1-5; D unresolved. Trimming shortened V by 3 bases and J by 6 bases, and 9 bases separated the two germline ends. Germline lookup yields CDR1 MRHNA and CDR2 SNTAGT. The CDR3 is made up of 13 amino acids. DNA for the CDR3: TGTGCCAGCAGTGAGAGGTTGGGTCAGCCCCAGCATTTT. This translates into CASSERLGQPQHF.

The rearrangement joins TRBV7-2 to TRBJ2-1, with D possibly being TRBD2 (6 bases). The CDR3 loop spans 15 amino acids. The ends were cut back, 5 bases at V and 7 bases at J, with 18 bases in the middle. Germline loops: CDR1 SGHTA, CDR2 FQGNSA. Written as DNA, the CDR3 is TGTGCCAGCAGCCAAACGATCTCGGCGGGGAATGAGCAGTTCTTC. It encodes CASSQTISAGNEQFF. Variable domain in full (rest from reference TRBV7-2 and TRBJ2-1): GAGVSQSPSNKVTEKGKDVELRCDPISGHTALYWYRQSLGQGLEFLIYFQGNSAPDKSGLPSDRFSAERTGGSVSTLTIQRTQQEDSAVYLCASSQTISAGNEQFFGPGTRLTVL.

V is TRBV18 and J is TRBJ2-5; the match to TRBD1 covers 11 bases. Losses at the gene ends were 1 base for V and 5 bases for J; bases not matched to a gene: 12. CDR1 KGHSH and CDR2 LQKENI come from the germline V gene. The CDR3 spans 18 residues. As DNA, the CDR3 is TGTGCCAGCTCACCACGCGTTAGTTGGACAGGGGGCGAGGAGACCCAGTACTTC. It codes for CASSPRVSWTGGEETQYF.

In regard to this clone: At one of its ends the junction is not consistent with the germline gene, which may arise from a read error. The rearrangement uses TRBV2 and TRBJ2-5; 7 nucleotides line up with TRBD1. The CDR3 runs to 15 residues. The V gene's germline CDR1 is SNHLY and CDR2 FYNNEI. In DNA, the CDR3 is TGTGCCAGCAGGATGAATCCGGGACAGCAAGAGACCCAGCACTTC. It codes for CASRMNPGQQETQHF.

This clone was seen a single time. This rearrangement joins TRBV5-4 to TRBJ2-3; 14 positions agree with TRBD2. CDR1 and CDR2 (germline): SGHNT, YYREEE (reference sequence). This CDR3 is 17 amino acids long. V shed 4 bases, J shed 2 bases, and the junction held 6 bases outside the gene matches. The CDR3 protein is CASSKGTSGSVTDTQYF. The CDR3 DNA reads as TGTGCCAGCAGCAAAGGGACTAGCGGGAGTGTCACAGATACGCAGTATTTT.

The chain recombines TRBV28 with TRBJ2-1; 8 nucleotides agree with TRBD2. This CDR3 has 16 residues. Germline V lookup: CDR1 MDHEN, CDR2 SYDVKM. With 2 bases clipped from V and 1 base from J, the junction kept 4 bases outside the gene matches. The CDR3 DNA reads as TGTGCCAGCAGTTTACCCGGGGGGGGGTCCTACAATGAGCAGTTCTTC. It yields the protein CASSLPGGGSYNEQFF. Drawing the rest from reference TRBV28 and TRBJ2-1, the complete variable domain is DVKVTQSSRYLVKRTGEKVFLECVQDMDHENMFWYRQDPGLGLRLIYFSYDVKMKEKGDIPEGYSVSREKKERFSLILESASTNQTSMYLCASSLPGGGSYNEQFFGPGTRLTVL.

This chain connects TRBV13 to TRBJ2-1, with 7 positions matching TRBD2. The CDR3 consists of 14 residues. With V trimmed by 2 bases and J by 5 bases, 3 bases remained unmatched. Germline values: CDR1 PRHDT, CDR2 FYEKMQ (reference sequence). The CDR3 loop is CASSLLAVNNEQFF. In DNA, the CDR3 is TGTGCCAGCAGCTTACTAGCGGTCAACAATGAGCAGTTCTTC.

This rearrangement joins TRBV6-6 to TRBJ2-7; TRBD1 agrees at 8 bases. CDR1 and CDR2 (germline): MNHNY, SVGAGI (reference sequence). The ends lost 5 bases at V and 4 bases at J; junction bases unmatched: 7. The CDR3 covers 14 residues. The CDR3 loop is CASSQRQGWYEQYF. CDR3 bases: TGTGCCAGCAGTCAAAGACAGGGGTGGTACGAGCAGTACTTC.

V is TRBV5-4 and J is TRBJ2-5; weak D call: TRBD1 (6 bases). The germline gives CDR1 SGHNT, CDR2 YYREEE (reference sequence). CDR3 length equals 13 residues. Trimming pared 0 bases from V and 4 bases from J, leaving 7 bases between. Written as DNA, the CDR3 is TGTGCCAGCAGCTTGGGAGGGGGAGAGACCCAGTACTTC. This translates into CASSLGGGETQYF. Combining the CDR3 with reference TRBV5-4 and TRBJ2-5 gives the whole variable domain ETGVTQSPTHLIKTRGQQVTLRCSSQSGHNTVSWYQQALGQGPQFIFQYYREEENGRGNFPPRFSGLQFPNYSSELNVNALELDDSALYLCASSLGGGETQYFGPGTRLLVL.

The V call is TRBV5-1, the J call TRBJ2-7; TRBD1 aligns across 8 bases. This CDR3 spans 14 amino acids. Trimming took 0 bases from V and 5 from J; bases not matched to a gene: 4. Germline V lookup: CDR1 SGHRS, CDR2 YFSETQ. The CDR3 bases are TGCGCCAGCAGCTTGGAAGCAGGGGGCGACGAGCAGTACTTC. The encoded protein is CASSLEAGGDEQYF.

This clone was recorded once. The genes are TRBV28 and TRBJ1-5, with 12 bases that match TRBD1. Trimming cost V 2 bases and J 5 bases; bases outside gene matches: 10. CDR1 and CDR2 (germline): MDHEN, SYDVKM. The CDR3 length is 18 residues. CDR3 DNA sequence: TGTGCCAGCAGTTTACCCCCGGGACAGGGGGCGATGGATCAGCCCCAGCATTTT. Encoded protein: CASSLPPGQGAMDQPQHF.

CDR3 in DNA: TGCGCCAGCAGCCAGGCCCCATCCGCAGGGGCCACTAATGAAAAACTGTTTTTT. This codes for CASSQAPSAGATNEKLFF. The chain carries TRBV4-1 and TRBJ1-4; D may be TRBD1 (6 bases). Per germline, CDR1 MGHRA and CDR2 YSYEKL. V was shortened by 3 bases and J by 2 bases, with 19 bases between the two germline ends. The CDR3 spans 18 residues.

V is TRBV14 and J is TRBJ2-7; 9 bases line up with TRBD1. V lost 3 bases, J lost 0 bases, and 6 bases stayed unmatched. This CDR3 contains 16 residues. Germline-derived CDR1 and CDR2 are SGHDN and FVKESK. The CDR3 DNA is TGTGCCAGCAGCCAGACTAGGACAGGGGCCTCCTACGAGCAGTACTTC. This encodes CASSQTRTGASYEQYF.

This chain links TRBV5-1 with TRBJ2-7; 8 nucleotides align to TRBD1. After removal of 4 bases from V and 1 base from J, the junction contained 7 bases not matched to a gene. CDR3 length: 15 residues. From germline, CDR1 is SGHRS and CDR2 YFSETQ. The CDR3 loop reads CASSDRDRLSYEQYF. Written as DNA, the CDR3 is TGCGCCAGCAGCGACCGGGACAGGTTGTCCTACGAGCAGTACTTC.

The chain couples TRBV11-2 to TRBJ2-7; D gene uncertain. The CDR3 runs to 13 residues. Trimming pared 5 bases from V and 3 bases from J, leaving 11 bases between. CDR1 and CDR2 (germline): SGHAT, FQNNGV. The DNA of the CDR3 is TGTGCCAGCAGCCTACAGCTCAACTACGAGCAGTACTTC. Protein: CASSLQLNYEQYF. The full variable domain, rest sourced from reference TRBV11-2 and TRBJ2-7, is EAGVAQSPRYKIIEKRQSVAFWCNPISGHATLYWYQQILGQGPKLLIQFQNNGVVDDSQLPKDRFSAERLKGVDSTLKIQPAKLEDSAVYLCASSLQLNYEQYFGPGTRLTVT.

The V call is TRBV7-6, the J call TRBJ2-4; TRBD2 aligns across 7 bases. J was trimmed by 0 bases and V by 5 bases; bases with no gene match: 1. This CDR3 is 14 amino acids long. Germline V gives CDR1 SGHVS, CDR2 FNYEAQ. The CDR3 loop is CASSASGAKNIQYF. CDR3 sequence (DNA): TGTGCCAGCAGCGCTAGCGGAGCCAAAAACATTCAGTACTTC.

The chain employs TRBV5-1 and TRBJ2-7; 8 nucleotides match TRBD1. The germline V gene encodes CDR1 SGHRS and CDR2 YFSETQ. After removal of 4 bases from V and 5 bases from J, the junction contained 8 bases not matched to a gene. The CDR3 loop spans 14 amino acids. CDR3 DNA: TGCGCCAGCAGCACCGGAGTGACAGGGGACGAGCAGTACTTC. Encoded protein: CASSTGVTGDEQYF. Complete variable domain (other parts from reference TRBV5-1 and TRBJ2-7): KAGVTQTPRYLIKTRGQQVTLSCSPISGHRSVSWYQQTPGQGLQFLFEYFSETQRNKGNFPGRFSGRQFSNSRSEMNVSTLELGDSALYLCASSTGVTGDEQYFGPGTRLTVT.

V gene TRBV5-1 combines with J gene TRBJ1-1; D may be TRBD1 (5 bases). This CDR3 region has 14 residues. Germline CDR1 SGHRS, CDR2 YFSETQ. The V end was cut by 0 bases, the J end by 1 base, with 7 bases between. CDR3 nucleotides: TGCGCCAGCAGCTTGGGGGGCGGGAACACTGAAGCTTTCTTT. It yields the protein CASSLGGGNTEAFF.